The clone carrying this TCR beta chain came up once. The target antigen is unknown. These data come from a study of T cell responses to AZD1222 COVID-19 vaccine. Whole-study results and caveats: Spike-specific TCR depth and breadth grew after two AZD1222 doses.

The data were produced by immunoSEQ multiplex PCR, yet TCRdb's version contains in-frame clones alone and is incomplete. The data contain about 73,000 clones, roughly 88% of them seen just once; the ten biggest clones take up about a fifth. Germline loops: CDR1 MDHEN, CDR2 SYDVKM. This CDR3 comprises 12 residues. V was trimmed by 9 bases and J by 2 bases, leaving 11 bases between them. The TCR was taken from an adult in good health. V usage is TRBV28 and J usage is TRBJ2-7, with D unresolved. The sequencing used peripheral blood, collected on day 0 of AZD1222 vaccination. This CDR3 reads CASALLPYEQYF. CDR3 nucleotides: TGTGCCAGTGCCCTGTTACCCTACGAGCAGTACTTC.